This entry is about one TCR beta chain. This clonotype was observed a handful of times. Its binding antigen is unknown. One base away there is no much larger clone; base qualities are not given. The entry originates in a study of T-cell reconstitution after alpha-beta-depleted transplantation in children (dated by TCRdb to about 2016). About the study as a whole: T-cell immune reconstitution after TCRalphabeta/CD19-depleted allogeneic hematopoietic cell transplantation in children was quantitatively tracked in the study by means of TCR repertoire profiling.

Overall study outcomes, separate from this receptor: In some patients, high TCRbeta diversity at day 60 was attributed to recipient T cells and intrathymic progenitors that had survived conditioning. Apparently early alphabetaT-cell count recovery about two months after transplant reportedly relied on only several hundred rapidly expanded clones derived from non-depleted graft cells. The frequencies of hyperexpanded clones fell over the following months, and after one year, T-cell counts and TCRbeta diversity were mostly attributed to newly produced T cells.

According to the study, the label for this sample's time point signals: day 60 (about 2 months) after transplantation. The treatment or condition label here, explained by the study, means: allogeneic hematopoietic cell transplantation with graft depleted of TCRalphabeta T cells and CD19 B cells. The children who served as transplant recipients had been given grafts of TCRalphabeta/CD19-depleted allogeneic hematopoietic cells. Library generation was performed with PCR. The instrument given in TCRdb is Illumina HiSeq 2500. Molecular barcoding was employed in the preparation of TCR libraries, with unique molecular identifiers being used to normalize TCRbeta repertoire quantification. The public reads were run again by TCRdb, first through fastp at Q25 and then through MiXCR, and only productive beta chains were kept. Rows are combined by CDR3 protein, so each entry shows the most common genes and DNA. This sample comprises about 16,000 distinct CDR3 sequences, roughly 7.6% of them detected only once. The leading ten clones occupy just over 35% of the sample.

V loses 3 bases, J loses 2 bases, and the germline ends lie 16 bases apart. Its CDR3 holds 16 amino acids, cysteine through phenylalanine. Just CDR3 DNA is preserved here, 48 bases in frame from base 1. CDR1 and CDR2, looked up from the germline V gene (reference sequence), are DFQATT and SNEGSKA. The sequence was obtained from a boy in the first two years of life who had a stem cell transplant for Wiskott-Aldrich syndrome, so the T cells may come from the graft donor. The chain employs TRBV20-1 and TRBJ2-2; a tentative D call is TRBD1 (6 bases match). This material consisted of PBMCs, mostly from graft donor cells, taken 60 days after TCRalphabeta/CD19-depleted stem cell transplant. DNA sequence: TGCAGTGCTAGGCGCCTAGGGGACACCAACACCGGGGAGCTGTTTTTT. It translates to CSARRLGDTNTGELFF.